The 8 T cell receptor beta chains below were found in one sample sequenced in a study of T-cell memory formation after mild COVID-19. TCRdb analysed the 5' RACE reads with MiXCR anew, one entry per CDR3 protein. The sample yields 250,000 to 300,000 distinct CDR3 sequences, roughly 16% seen once. Sequenced input: PBMCs or a T cell subset sorted from them (not recorded which). The source of these receptors is a man aged 18 to 35 who had mild COVID-19 (a few samples of this study predate the infection). Cell type and time point are not known.

The chain couples TRBV9 to TRBJ2-2, with a tentative D call TRBD1 (6 bases). This CDR3 has 14 amino acids. The germline V gene encodes CDR1 SGDLS and CDR2 YYNGEE. Trimming took 1 base from V and 4 from J, leaving 8 bases between them. This CDR3 reads CASSVWGRTGELFF. CDR3 nucleotide sequence: TGTGCCAGCAGCGTATGGGGGCGCACCGGGGAGCTGTTTTTT.

The chain joins TRBV11-3 to TRBJ2-1, with TRBD1 matching over 9 bases. The V gene's germline CDR1 is SGHNT and CDR2 YENEEA. The CDR3 sequence is 14 residues long. With V trimmed by 5 bases and J by 9 bases, 8 bases remained unmatched. In DNA form, the CDR3 reads TGTGCCAGCAGCCTCGACAGGGGGGGGATTGAGCAGTTCTTC. Translation gives CASSLDRGGIEQFF.

This clonotype was recorded many times. The J gene is TRBJ2-1, the V gene TRBV19; the D gene is possibly TRBD1 (5 bases). The germline V gene has CDR1 LNHDA and CDR2 SQIVND (reference sequence). V lost 3 bases and J 7 bases, leaving 19 bases between the germline ends. This CDR3 comprises 16 residues. CDR3 residues: CASSMVGDPNTNEQFF. The CDR3 region has the DNA TGTGCCAGTAGTATGGTAGGGGATCCCAATACGAATGAGCAGTTCTTC.

As regards this clonotype: Here the CDR3 omits its conserved ending phenylalanine or tryptophan, so a read error is the likely source. The genes are TRBV12-3 or TRBV12-4 and TRBJ2-7; D may be TRBD1 or TRBD2 (6 bases each). Trimming shortened V by 5 bases and J by 5 bases, and 13 bases separated the two germline ends. This CDR3 is built from 13 residues. The CDR3 sequence is CASSPWGDNEQYS. In DNA, the CDR3 is TGTGCCAGCAGTCCCTGGGGGGACAACGAGCAGTACTCC.

This clonotype appeared a few times. DNA for the CDR3: TGCGCCAGCAGCCCGACAGGGATAAATCAGCCCCAGCATTTT. Translating it yields CASSPTGINQPQHF. The chain employs TRBV5-1 and TRBJ1-5; 7 bases are shared with TRBD1. From germline, CDR1 is SGHRS and CDR2 YFSETQ. After removal of 4 bases from V and 4 bases from J, the junction contained 5 bases not matched to a gene. CDR3 length: 14 residues.

The genes are TRBV29-1 and TRBJ1-1, with TRBD1 matching 8 bases. V lost 8 bases and J lost 1; bases outside the gene matches: 6. This CDR3 is built from 13 residues. The germline V gene encodes CDR1 SQVTM and CDR2 ANQGSEA. CDR3 DNA sequence: TGCAGCACACACAGGGGGACGAACACTGAAGCTTTCTTT. It translates to CSTHRGTNTEAFF.

This chain uses TRBV4-2 with TRBJ1-3, with a tentative D call TRBD1 (6 bases). CDR3 length: 17 amino acids. Germline V lookup: CDR1 LGHNA, CDR2 YNFKEQ. Between the trimmed V and J ends, which lost 0 bases and 0 bases, there was a span of 12 bases. The CDR3 DNA reads TGTGCCAGCAGCCAAGAGGACAGACGTTACTCTGGAAACACCATATATTTT. Its protein is CASSQEDRRYSGNTIYF.

This clonotype was detected a few times. This sequence joins TRBV23-1 and TRBJ1-2, with unresolved D. TRBV23-1 is designated an ORF whose function remains uncertain. The CDR3 runs 14 residues. The ends were cut back, 8 bases at V and 1 base at J, with 14 bases in the middle. CDR3 DNA: TGCGCCAGCCTTAAGGGCAGATTTAACTATGGCTACACCTTC. Protein product: CASLKGRFNYGYTF.